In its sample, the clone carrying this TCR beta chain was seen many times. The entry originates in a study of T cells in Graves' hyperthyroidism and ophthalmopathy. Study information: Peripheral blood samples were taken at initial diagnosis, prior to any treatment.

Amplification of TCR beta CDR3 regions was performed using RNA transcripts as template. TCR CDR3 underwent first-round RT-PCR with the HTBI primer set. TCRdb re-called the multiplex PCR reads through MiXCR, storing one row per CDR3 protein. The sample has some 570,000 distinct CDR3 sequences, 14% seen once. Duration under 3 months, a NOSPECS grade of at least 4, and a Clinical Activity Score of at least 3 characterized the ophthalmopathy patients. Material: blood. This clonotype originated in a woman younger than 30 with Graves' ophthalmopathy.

CDR3 DNA: TGTGCCAGCGGATCCTTATCGTTGGGGAGGGTTAAGTACGAGCAGTACTTC. Encoded protein: CASGSLSLGRVKYEQYF. This chain connects TRBV6-1 to TRBJ2-7, with 7 bases fitting TRBD2. V shed 8 bases, J shed 4 bases, and the junction held 20 bases outside the gene matches. There are 17 residues in the CDR3. CDR1 MNHNS and CDR2 SASEGT come from the germline V gene.